The next 32 T cell receptor beta chains were all read from a single sample in a study of blood T cell repertoires in COVID-19. Libraries were prepared by immunoSEQ multiplex PCR; TCRdb keeps only in-frame clonotypes and omits some of them. Among roughly 13,000 clones listed, 80% to 90% were seen once. Sequencing was carried out using peripheral blood. The receptors stem from a human donor in a cohort sampled during active COVID-19.

This chain uses TRBV7-3 with TRBJ2-3; a possible D gene is TRBD2 (6 bases). The CDR3 extends over 14 amino acids. The V gene lost 6 bases and the J gene lost 6 bases, with 16 bases spanning the gap. Per the germline V gene, CDR1 is SGHTA and CDR2 is FQGTGA. CDR3 in DNA: TGTGCCAGCAGTAGCCTAGCGAGCTCGGATACGCAGTATTTT. Encoded protein: CASSSLASSDTQYF.

The V call is TRBV28, the J call TRBJ2-7, with 14 nucleotides matching TRBD2. Germline assignment: CDR1 MDHEN and CDR2 SYDVKM. J was trimmed by 3 bases and V by 5 bases; bases with no gene match: 12. This CDR3 is 18 amino acids long. The CDR3: CASSDYTPGTSGGYEQYF. DNA of the CDR3: TGTGCCAGCAGTGATTACACGCCTGGGACTAGCGGGGGCTACGAGCAGTACTTC.

The rearrangement links TRBV7-9 to TRBJ2-2; 10 positions agree with TRBD2. CDR1 is SEHNR, CDR2 FQNEAQ, per germline (reference sequence). CDR3 length equals 15 residues. With 6 bases clipped from V and 7 bases from J, the junction kept 8 bases outside the gene matches. CDR3 sequence reads: CASRSSGREVGELFF. The CDR3 DNA follows: TGTGCCAGCAGGTCTAGCGGGAGAGAGGTCGGGGAGCTGTTTTTT.

A few counts support this clone. The gene calls are TRBV7-2 and TRBJ2-7; 7 bases agree with TRBD2. With 8 bases clipped from V and 4 bases from J, the junction kept 8 bases outside the gene matches. The CDR3 loop spans 13 amino acids. Per the germline V gene, CDR1 is SGHTA and CDR2 is FQGNSA. The CDR3 DNA is TGTGCCAGCGGGAGGGAGGGCCTTTACGAGCAGTACTTC. Translated: CASGREGLYEQYF.

The chain is built from TRBV19 and TRBJ2-3; a possible D gene is TRBD1 (5 bases). The CDR3 loop spans 12 amino acids. Germline V lookup: CDR1 LNHDA, CDR2 SQIVND (reference sequence). Trimming removed 5 bases from V and 6 bases from J, with 9 bases in between. The CDR3 DNA reads as TGTGCCAGTAGTTTGGGGCGTGATACGCAGTATTTT. Encoded protein: CASSLGRDTQYF.

J is TRBJ2-1 and V is TRBV2, with no clear D. This CDR3 contains 12 residues. Germline V CDR1 and CDR2: SNHLY, FYNNEI. Trimming shortened V by 2 bases and J by 7 bases, and 6 bases separated the two germline ends. The CDR3 reads CASSELTNEQFF. The DNA of the CDR3 is TGTGCCAGCAGTGAACTCACTAATGAGCAGTTCTTC. The full variable domain, in which reference TRBV2 and TRBJ2-1 provide the parts outside the CDR3, is EPEVTQTPSHQVTQMGQEVILRCVPISNHLYFYWYRQILGQKVEFLVSFYNNEISEKSEIFDDQFSVERPDGSNFTLKIRSTKLEDSAMYFCASSELTNEQFFGPGTRLTVL.

This sequence joins TRBV7-8 and TRBJ1-3; 11 nucleotides agree with TRBD1. J lost 3 bases, V lost 9 bases, and 10 bases had no gene match. Germline CDR1 SGHVS, CDR2 FQNEAQ. The CDR3 consists of 16 residues. The CDR3, as DNA: TGTGCCAGTAAACCCGGGACAGGGGGATTTGGAAACACCATATATTTT. This translates into CASKPGTGGFGNTIYF.

The chain has TRBV6-5 and TRBJ1-4; 9 bases match TRBD1. Germline CDR1 MNHEY, CDR2 SVGAGI. V was clipped by 4 bases and J by 4 bases; unmatched bases: 4. This CDR3 has 15 amino acids. The CDR3 protein is CASSSPGQGNEKLFF. The CDR3 coding sequence is TGTGCCAGCAGTTCTCCGGGACAGGGTAATGAAAAACTGTTTTTT.

This clone occurred once. The J gene is TRBJ2-7, the V gene TRBV5-8; D perhaps matches TRBD1 (5 bases). Germline CDR1 is SGHTS and CDR2 is YDEGEE. The CDR3 has 13 amino acids. Trimming removed 4 bases from V and 5 bases from J, with 13 bases in between. CDR3 sequence reads: CASSIDSFNEQYF. CDR3 in DNA: TGTGCCAGCAGCATAGACAGTTTCAACGAGCAGTACTTC. The whole variable domain, remainder taken from reference TRBV5-8 and TRBJ2-7, is EAGVTQSPTHLIKTRGQQATLRCSPISGHTSVYWYQQALGLGLQFLLWYDEGEERNRGNFPPRFSGRQFPNYSSELNVNALELEDSALYLCASSIDSFNEQYFGPGTRLTVT.

The sample holds a few counts of this clone. The chain couples TRBV5-1 to TRBJ1-2; D possibly corresponds to TRBD1 (5 bases). The CDR3 has 14 residues. Germline assignment: CDR1 SGHRS and CDR2 YFSETQ. With 4 bases removed from V and 4 bases from J, the gap between germline ends came to 14 bases. This chain's CDR3 is CASSPGTEGYGYTF. The CDR3 DNA reads as TGCGCCAGCAGCCCCGGGACGGAGGGCTATGGCTACACCTTC.

V gene TRBV6-2 or TRBV6-3 combines with J gene TRBJ1-6; 7 positions match TRBD1. The V gene's germline CDR1 is MNHEY and CDR2 SVGEGT. The V segment lost 6 bases and the J segment 9 bases; nucleotides outside the gene matches: 8. The CDR3 has 14 residues. The CDR3 loop reads CASSSGTVSSPLHF. CDR3 DNA: TGTGCCAGCAGCTCCGGGACAGTGAGTTCACCCCTCCACTTT.

This chain uses TRBV3-1 (or the pseudogene TRBV3-2) with TRBJ1-2, with D perhaps TRBD1 (5 bases). V shed 2 bases and J shed 4 bases, with 11 bases lying between them. The CDR3 sequence is 14 residues long. Per the germline V gene, CDR1 is LGHDT and CDR2 is YNNKEL (reference sequence). The CDR3 DNA sequence: TGTGCCAGCAGCCAAACAGGATCGGGCTATGGCTACACCTTC. Translating it yields CASSQTGSGYGYTF.

The rearrangement uses TRBV6-4 and TRBJ1-5, with D hard to call. CDR3 length: 15 amino acids. Germline CDR1 and CDR2: MRHNA and SNTAGT. Trimming removed 2 bases at V and 1 base at J, with 9 bases between. For the CDR3, the DNA is TGTGCCAGCAGTGACAGGGAGAGGAGCAATCAGCCCCAGCATTTT. Translated: CASSDRERSNQPQHF.

The CDR3 reads CASSLTAGSEAFF. The CDR3 DNA reads TGTGCCAGCAGTCTGACAGCGGGCTCTGAAGCTTTCTTT. This chain joins TRBV12-3 or TRBV12-4 and TRBJ1-1; tentative D call: TRBD1 (5 bases). The CDR3 extends over 13 amino acids. V gave up 5 bases and J gave up 6 bases, with 13 bases separating them.

This clone appeared a few times. V usage is TRBV6-6 and J usage is TRBJ1-2; 10 positions match TRBD1. V dropped 8 bases and J dropped 7; count of bases not matched to a gene: 13. The V gene's germline CDR1 is MNHNY and CDR2 SVGAGI (reference sequence). The CDR3 contains 15 residues. This chain's CDR3 is CASGTTGGAGFGYTF. The CDR3 DNA is TGTGCCAGCGGCACGACAGGGGGCGCTGGATTTGGCTACACCTTC.

The chain employs TRBV5-1 and TRBJ2-5; D may be TRBD2 (5 bases). From germline, CDR1 is SGHRS and CDR2 YFSETQ. This CDR3 region has 13 residues. Deletions cut 0 bases from V and 5 bases from J, with 8 bases between. The CDR3 here is CASSLGGMETQYF. CDR3 nucleotide sequence: TGCGCCAGCAGCTTGGGAGGGATGGAGACCCAGTACTTC.

This clone showed up just a few times. This chain joins TRBV28 and TRBJ1-5, with a weak D call TRBD1 (6 bases). V was trimmed by 6 bases and J by 0 bases, leaving 9 bases between them. This CDR3 is 14 amino acids long. Germline V gene sequence: CDR1 MDHEN, CDR2 SYDVKM. The CDR3 spells CASSQTGSNQPQHF. CDR3 DNA sequence: TGTGCCAGCAGCCAGACAGGTAGCAATCAGCCCCAGCATTTT.

V is TRBV5-1 and J is TRBJ1-4, with a tentative D call TRBD1 (6 bases). Germline V CDR1 and CDR2: SGHRS, YFSETQ. Between the trimmed V and J ends, which lost 2 bases and 1 base, there was a span of 12 bases. This CDR3 has 16 amino acids. The CDR3 nucleotides are TGCGCCAGCAGCTTCCAAGGGGGAGAAACTAATGAAAAACTGTTTTTT. Amino acids: CASSFQGGETNEKLFF.

The rearrangement links TRBV6-2 or TRBV6-3 to TRBJ2-7, with a possible D match to TRBD2 (6 bases). Per germline, CDR1 MNHEY and CDR2 SVGEGT. Trimming left V 5 bases short and J 3 bases short, with 11 bases between. The CDR3 is 13 residues long. The CDR3 loop reads CASSPAGHYEQYF. The CDR3 DNA reads TGTGCCAGCAGTCCGGCGGGGCACTACGAGCAGTACTTC.

Only a few counts were recorded for this clone. The chain couples TRBV11-1 to TRBJ2-1; weak D call: TRBD1 (6 bases). Germline V gene data show CDR1 as SGHAT and CDR2 as FQDESV (reference sequence). The length of the CDR3 is 16 residues. The V end was cut by 5 bases, the J end by 1 base, with 15 bases between. Here the CDR3 DNA reads TGTGCCAGCAGCACCATCCAGGGGTTGTCCTACAATGAGCAGTTCTTC. This translates into CASSTIQGLSYNEQFF.

The chain uses TRBV24-1 and TRBJ1-2; maybe TRBD1 (6 bases). The germline CDR1 and CDR2 sequences are KGHDR and SFDVKD. CDR3 size: 14 residues. V was cut by 4 bases and J by 3 bases, with 11 bases left in between. The CDR3 is CATSEGGQDYGYTF. CDR3 bases: TGTGCCACCAGTGAGGGGGGGCAAGACTATGGCTACACCTTC.

The chain recombines TRBV13 with TRBJ1-1, with D tentatively TRBD1 (5 bases). V lost 7 bases and J 1 base, leaving 16 bases between the germline ends. CDR1 and CDR2 from the germline V gene are PRHDT and FYEKMQ (reference sequence). The CDR3 runs to 15 residues. DNA for the CDR3: TGTGCCAGCACAGCAGGGCCAGTCTCGAACACTGAAGCTTTCTTT. It yields the protein CASTAGPVSNTEAFF.

The rearrangement joins TRBV7-2 to TRBJ2-3; 13 nucleotides line up with TRBD2. Germline CDR1 reads SGHTA; CDR2 reads FQGNSA. V gave up 3 bases and J gave up 3 bases; unmatched junction bases: 3. There are 16 residues in the CDR3. CDR3 in DNA: TGTGCCAGCAGCTTTCCGACTAGCGGGAGGACAGATACGCAGTATTTT. This translates into CASSFPTSGRTDTQYF.

V gene TRBV6-5 combines with J gene TRBJ2-1; 7 bases are shared with TRBD1. Germline assignment: CDR1 MNHEY and CDR2 SVGAGI. The length of the CDR3 is 13 residues. The ends lost 6 bases at V and 7 bases at J; junction bases unmatched: 6. CDR3 protein: CASRAGTVNEQFF. The CDR3 DNA follows: TGTGCCAGCAGGGCCGGGACAGTTAATGAGCAGTTCTTC.

This sequence joins TRBV25-1 and TRBJ2-2; D might be TRBD2 (6 bases). Between the trimmed V and J ends, which lost 8 bases and 2 bases, there was a span of 12 bases. Per germline, CDR1 MGHDK and CDR2 SYGVNS. The CDR3 totals 14 residues. The CDR3 is CASSGTANTGELFF. The CDR3 DNA reads as TGTGCCAGCTCCGGGACTGCCAACACCGGGGAGCTGTTTTTT.

This sequence joins TRBV12-3 or TRBV12-4 and TRBJ1-1; TRBD1 might be the D (6 bases). CDR3 length equals 13 residues. V was cut by 9 bases and J by 2 bases, with 13 bases left in between. CDR3 region: CASLTGANTEAFF. CDR3 sequence (DNA): TGTGCCAGTTTGACAGGCGCCAACACTGAAGCTTTCTTT.

The chain combines TRBV28 with TRBJ1-5; 8 bases are a match to TRBD1. Germline V gives CDR1 MDHEN, CDR2 SYDVKM. The CDR3 is 15 amino acids. V lost 6 bases, J lost 2 bases, and 6 bases stayed unmatched. CDR3 protein: CASSSPGQGNQPQHF. As DNA, the CDR3 is TGTGCCAGCAGCAGTCCGGGACAGGGCAATCAGCCCCAGCATTTT.

The V gene is TRBV5-4, the J gene TRBJ2-5, with TRBD2 as a possible D gene (6 bases). V was clipped by 1 base and J by 5 bases, with 12 bases between them. Germline CDR1 and CDR2: SGHNT and YYREEE (reference sequence). CDR3 size: 14 residues. In DNA form, the CDR3 reads TGTGCCAGCAGCTTGCAAGGGAGGTCGGAGACCCAGTACTTC. Translation gives CASSLQGRSETQYF.

The genes are TRBV12-3 or TRBV12-4 and TRBJ1-1, with D unclear. This CDR3 has 13 amino acids. Trimming stripped 3 bases from V and 3 bases from J, with 8 bases between. This CDR3 reads CASSLAGYTEAFF. The CDR3 bases are TGTGCCAGCAGTTTGGCCGGGTACACTGAAGCTTTCTTT.

The chain joins TRBV19 to TRBJ2-5, with D maybe TRBD1 (5 bases). The CDR3 is 14 amino acids. Germline CDR1 and CDR2: LNHDA and SQIVND (reference sequence). Trimming shortened V by 4 bases and J by 7 bases, and 16 bases separated the two germline ends. The CDR3 DNA reads TGTGCCAGTAGTAATAGGGGCAATCCGGGGACCCAGTACTTC. Encoded protein: CASSNRGNPGTQYF.

The chain joins TRBV12-3 or TRBV12-4 to TRBJ1-2; TRBD1 is a possible D gene (6 bases). Trimming took off 5 bases at V and 4 bases at J, with 11 bases between the two ends. The CDR3 contains 13 residues. Here the CDR3 DNA reads TGTGCCAGCAGTACCACAGGGACCTATGGCTACACCTTC. It codes for CASSTTGTYGYTF.

The chain links TRBV5-6 to TRBJ2-7; tentatively, D is TRBD1 (6 bases). CDR1 and CDR2 (germline): SGHDT, YYEEEE. V was clipped by 4 bases and J by 2 bases, with 10 bases between them. The CDR3 has 13 amino acids. CDR3 DNA: TGTGCCAGCAGCCCTACAGGGACCTACGAGCAGTACTTC. Its protein product is CASSPTGTYEQYF.